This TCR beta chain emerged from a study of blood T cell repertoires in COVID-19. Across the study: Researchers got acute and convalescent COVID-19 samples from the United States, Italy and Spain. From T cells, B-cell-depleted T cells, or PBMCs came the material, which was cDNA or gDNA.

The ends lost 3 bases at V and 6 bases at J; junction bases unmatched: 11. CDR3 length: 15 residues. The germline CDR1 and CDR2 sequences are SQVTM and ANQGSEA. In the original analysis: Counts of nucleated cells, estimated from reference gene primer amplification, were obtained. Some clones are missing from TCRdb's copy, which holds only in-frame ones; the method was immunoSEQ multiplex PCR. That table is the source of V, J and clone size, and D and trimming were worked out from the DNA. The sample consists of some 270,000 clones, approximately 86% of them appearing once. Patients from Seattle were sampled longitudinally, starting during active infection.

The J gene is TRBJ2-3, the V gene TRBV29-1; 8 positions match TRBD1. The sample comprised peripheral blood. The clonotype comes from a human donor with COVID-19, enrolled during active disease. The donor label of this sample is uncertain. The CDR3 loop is CSVEFRDRSPDTQYF. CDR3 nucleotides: TGCAGCGTTGAGTTTCGGGACAGGTCGCCTGATACGCAGTATTTT.